This T cell receptor beta chain was profiled in a study of technical replicates of blood from a few donors. The CDR3 covers 18 residues. Germline V gene sequence: CDR1 SGHRS, CDR2 YFSETQ. J gave up 6 bases and V 0 bases, and 10 bases lay outside the gene matches. Only in-frame clones appear in the TCRdb table, and some are missing; sequencing was by immunoSEQ multiplex PCR. Of tens of thousands of clones listed, 95% were seen once; the top ten hold approximately 0.25%. This chain joins TRBV5-1 and TRBJ2-1; TRBD2 agrees at 12 bases. The sequenced sample was T cells isolated from PBMCs. The TCR originated in a human donor in good health. For the CDR3, the DNA is TGCGCCAGCAGCTTGGCCCCTACGACTAGCGGGAGATTCAATGAGCAGTTCTTC. Protein product: CASSLAPTTSGRFNEQFF.